These T cell receptor beta chains were read from a single sample in a study of monozygotic twins with inflammatory bowel disease. TCRdb reanalyzed the 5' RACE reads and collapses them to one entry per CDR3 protein, without DNA. The sample totals about 380,000 distinct CDR3 sequences. Sequencing was performed on blood. The receptors were sampled from a human donor with ulcerative colitis or Crohn's disease, or a healthy co-twin of an affected twin (not recorded which). Each CDR3 is given with its conserved first and last residue.

J: TRBJ2-7
V: TRBV20-1
CDR3: CSARVPGSSYEQYF

J: TRBJ1-1
V: TRBV4-3
CDR3: CASSQEDSQITEAFF

J: TRBJ2-3
V: TRBV7-2
CDR3: CASSFYDDTQYF

J: TRBJ2-1
V: TRBV9
CDR3: CASSVTSGLYNEQFF

J: TRBJ2-2
V: TRBV4-1
CDR3: CASSQDGRGSPNTGELFF

J: TRBJ2-1
V: TRBV6-2/TRBV6-3
CDR3: CASSYPPGPYNEQFF

J: TRBJ2-3
V: TRBV11-2
CDR3: CASSFKVGTGSTDTQYF

J: TRBJ2-7
V: TRBV4-3
CDR3: CASSQLWGQPNYEQYF

J: TRBJ2-1
V: TRBV9
CDR3: CASSEGSANEQFF

J: TRBJ2-7
V: TRBV5-1
CDR3: CASSLSGQTGYEQYF

J: TRBJ2-7
V: TRBV7-9
CDR3: CASSASPGLAGNEQYF

J: TRBJ1-2
V: TRBV20-1
CDR3: CSAGGGYGYTF

J: TRBJ2-2
V: TRBV5-1
CDR3: CASSVVRGSTGELFF

J: TRBJ2-1
V: TRBV20-1
CDR3: CSARDLWLAGGNEQFF

J: TRBJ1-5
V: TRBV6-5
CDR3: CASRLGQAGDQPQHF

J: TRBJ1-1
V: TRBV6-1
CDR3: CASSPQGARDTEAFF

J: TRBJ2-1
V: TRBV14
CDR3: CASSPGLATNNEQFF

J: TRBJ2-3
V: TRBV20-1
CDR3: CSARDSFGLAGVPHPTDTQYF

J: TRBJ2-6
V: TRBV7-6
CDR3: CASSLAPATSGANVLTF

J: TRBJ2-6
V: TRBV12-3/TRBV12-4
CDR3: CASRSTGQSSGANVLTF

J: TRBJ2-2
V: TRBV7-3
CDR3: CASSLNTGDTGELFF

J: TRBJ2-5
V: TRBV4-3
CDR3: CASSQDLRGGQETQYF

J: TRBJ1-5
V: TRBV20-1
CDR3: CSASGRHQPQHF